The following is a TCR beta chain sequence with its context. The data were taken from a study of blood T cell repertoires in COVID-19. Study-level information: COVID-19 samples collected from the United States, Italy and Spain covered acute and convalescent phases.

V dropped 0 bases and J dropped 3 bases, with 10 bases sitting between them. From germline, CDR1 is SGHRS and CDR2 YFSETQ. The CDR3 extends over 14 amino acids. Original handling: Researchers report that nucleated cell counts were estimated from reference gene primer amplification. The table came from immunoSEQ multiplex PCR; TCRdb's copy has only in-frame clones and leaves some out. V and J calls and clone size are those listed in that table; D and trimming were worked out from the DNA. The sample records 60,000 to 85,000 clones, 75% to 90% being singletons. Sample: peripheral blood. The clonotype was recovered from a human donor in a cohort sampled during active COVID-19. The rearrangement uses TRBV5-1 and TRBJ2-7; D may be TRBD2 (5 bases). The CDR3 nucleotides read TGCGCCAGCAGCTTGGCCCCTAGCAGCTACGAGCAGTACTTC. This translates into CASSLAPSSYEQYF.